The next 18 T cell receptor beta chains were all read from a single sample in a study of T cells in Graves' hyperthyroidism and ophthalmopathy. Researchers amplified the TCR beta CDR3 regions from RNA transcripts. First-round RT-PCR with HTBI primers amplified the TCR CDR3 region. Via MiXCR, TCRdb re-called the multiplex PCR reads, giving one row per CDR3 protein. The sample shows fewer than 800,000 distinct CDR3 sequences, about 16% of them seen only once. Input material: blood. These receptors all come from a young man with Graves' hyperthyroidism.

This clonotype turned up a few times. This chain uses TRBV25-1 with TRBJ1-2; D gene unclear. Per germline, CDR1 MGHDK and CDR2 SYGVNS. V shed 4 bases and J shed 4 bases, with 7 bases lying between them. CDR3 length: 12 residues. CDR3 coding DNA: TGTGCCAGCAGTGGCAACAGCTATGGCTACACCTTC. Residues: CASSGNSYGYTF.

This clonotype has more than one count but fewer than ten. CDR3 residues: CASSYAGGGTGAYEQYF. In DNA, the CDR3 is TGTGCCAGCAGTTACGCAGGGGGGGGGACAGGCGCCTACGAGCAGTACTTC. The chain links TRBV6-9 to TRBJ2-7; D is perhaps TRBD1 (8 bases). V lost 3 bases and J 2 bases, leaving 20 bases between the germline ends. CDR3 length: 17 amino acids. CDR1 is MNHGY and CDR2 is SVAAGI in the germline V gene.

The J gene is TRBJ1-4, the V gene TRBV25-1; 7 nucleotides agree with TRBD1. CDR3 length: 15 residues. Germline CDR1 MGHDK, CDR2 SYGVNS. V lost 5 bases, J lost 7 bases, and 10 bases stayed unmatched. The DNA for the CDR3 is TGTGCCAGCAGTTCAACACAGGGGATAGGTGAAAAACTGTTTTTT. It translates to CASSSTQGIGEKLFF.

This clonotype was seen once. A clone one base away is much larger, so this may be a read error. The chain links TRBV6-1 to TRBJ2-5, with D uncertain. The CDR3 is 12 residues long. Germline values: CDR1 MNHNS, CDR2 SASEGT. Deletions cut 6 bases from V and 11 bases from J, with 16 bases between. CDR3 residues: CASSERAQGQYF. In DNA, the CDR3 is TGTGCCAGCAGCGAACGGGCCCAAGGACAGTACTTC.

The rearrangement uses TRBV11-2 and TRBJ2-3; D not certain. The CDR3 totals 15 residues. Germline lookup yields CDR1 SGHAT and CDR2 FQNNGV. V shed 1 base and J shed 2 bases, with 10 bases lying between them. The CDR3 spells CASSLGRPNTDTQYF. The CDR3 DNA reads TGTGCCAGCAGCTTAGGTAGACCCAACACAGATACGCAGTATTTT.

This CDR3 is CASSRGDWFGTQYF. CDR3 nucleotides: TGTGCCAGCAGCCGGGGGGACTGGTTCGGTACGCAGTATTTT. The V and J genes are TRBV7-3 and TRBJ2-3; 7 bases are shared with TRBD2. CDR1 is SGHTA and CDR2 is FQGTGA in the germline V gene. This CDR3 comprises 14 residues. The V segment lost 5 bases and the J segment 8 bases; nucleotides outside the gene matches: 10. Together with reference TRBV7-3 and TRBJ2-3, the CDR3 gives the full variable domain: GAGVSQTPSNKVTEKGKYVELRCDPISGHTALYWYRQSLGQGPEFLIYFQGTGAADDSGLPNDRFFAVRPEGSVSTLKIQRTERGDSAVYLCASSRGDWFGTQYFGPGTRLTVL.

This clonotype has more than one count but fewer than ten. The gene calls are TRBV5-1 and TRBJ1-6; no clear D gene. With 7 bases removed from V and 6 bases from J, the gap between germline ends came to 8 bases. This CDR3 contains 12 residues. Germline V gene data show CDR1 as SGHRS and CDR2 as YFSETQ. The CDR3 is CASRPTNSPLHF. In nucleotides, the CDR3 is TGCGCCAGCCGCCCCACTAATTCACCCCTCCACTTT.

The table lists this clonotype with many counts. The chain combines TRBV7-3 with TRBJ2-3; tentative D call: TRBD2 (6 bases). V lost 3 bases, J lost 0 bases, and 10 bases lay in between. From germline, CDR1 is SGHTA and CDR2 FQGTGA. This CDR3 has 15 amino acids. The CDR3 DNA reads TGTGCCAGCAGCTTGGGACTGGGTAGCACAGATACGCAGTATTTT. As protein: CASSLGLGSTDTQYF.

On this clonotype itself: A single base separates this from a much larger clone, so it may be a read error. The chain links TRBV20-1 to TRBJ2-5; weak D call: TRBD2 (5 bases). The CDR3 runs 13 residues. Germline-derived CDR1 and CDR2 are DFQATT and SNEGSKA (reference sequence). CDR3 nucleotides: TGCAGTGCTGGAGACCCGGGGAAAGAGACCCAGTACTTC. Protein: CSAGDPGKETQYF.

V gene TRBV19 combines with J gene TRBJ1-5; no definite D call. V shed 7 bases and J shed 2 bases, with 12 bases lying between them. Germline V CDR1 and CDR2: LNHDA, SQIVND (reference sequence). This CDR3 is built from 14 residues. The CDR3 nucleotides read TGTGCCAGTAATCTAGGGATGGGCAATCAGCCCCAGCATTTT. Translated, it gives CASNLGMGNQPQHF.

CDR3 sequence: CSATFGTRQPLHF. CDR3 DNA sequence: TGCAGTGCAACCTTCGGGACACGGCAACCCCTCCACTTT. This rearrangement joins TRBV20-1 to TRBJ1-6, with D possibly matching TRBD1 (6 bases). V lost 6 bases and J 12 bases, leaving 18 bases between the germline ends. Per the germline V gene, CDR1 is DFQATT and CDR2 is SNEGSKA (reference sequence). The CDR3 has 13 residues.

CDR3 DNA sequence: TGCAGTGCTAACGGACTAGCGGGAGGGCCCTCGAATGAGCAGTTCTTC. It specifies CSANGLAGGPSNEQFF. The chain joins TRBV20-1 to TRBJ2-1; 15 bases fit TRBD2. Per the germline V gene, CDR1 is DFQATT and CDR2 is SNEGSKA (reference sequence). This CDR3 has 16 residues. Germline trimming cut 4 bases from V and 7 bases from J; bases unmatched to any gene: 8.

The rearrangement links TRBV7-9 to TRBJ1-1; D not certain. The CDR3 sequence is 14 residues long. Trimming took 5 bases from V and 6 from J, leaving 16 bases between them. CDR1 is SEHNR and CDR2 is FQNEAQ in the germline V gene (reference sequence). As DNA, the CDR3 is TGTGCCAGCAGCCAGGTACTGGGGTTTCCTGAAGCTTTCTTT. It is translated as CASSQVLGFPEAFF. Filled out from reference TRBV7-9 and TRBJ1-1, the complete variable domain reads DTGVSQNPRHKITKRGQNVTFRCDPISEHNRLYWYRQTLGQGPEFLTYFQNEAQLEKSRLLSDRFSAERPKGSFSTLEIQRTEQGDSAMYLCASSQVLGFPEAFFGQGTRLTVV.

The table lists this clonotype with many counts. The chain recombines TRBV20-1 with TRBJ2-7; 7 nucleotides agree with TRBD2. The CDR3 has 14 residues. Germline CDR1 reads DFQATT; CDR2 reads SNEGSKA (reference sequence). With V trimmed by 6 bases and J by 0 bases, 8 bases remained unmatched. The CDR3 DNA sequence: TGCAGTGCAACTAGCGCCTTACGCTCCTACGAGCAGTACTTC. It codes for CSATSALRSYEQYF.

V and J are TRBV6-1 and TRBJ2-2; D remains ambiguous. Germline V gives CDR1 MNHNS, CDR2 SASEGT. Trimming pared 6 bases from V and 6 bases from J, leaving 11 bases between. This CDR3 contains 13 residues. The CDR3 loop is CASSAQVPGELFF. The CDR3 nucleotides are TGTGCCAGCAGCGCCCAGGTCCCCGGGGAGCTGTTTTTT.

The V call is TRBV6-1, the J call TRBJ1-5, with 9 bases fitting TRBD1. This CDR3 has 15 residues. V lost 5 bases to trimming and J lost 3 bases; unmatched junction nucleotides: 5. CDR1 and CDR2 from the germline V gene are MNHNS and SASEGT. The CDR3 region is CASSKGQGINQPQHF. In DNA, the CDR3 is TGTGCCAGCAGTAAGGGACAGGGAATCAATCAGCCCCAGCATTTT.

CDR3 in amino acids: CASSEGESGNTIYF. In DNA, the CDR3 is TGTGCCAGCAGCGAAGGGGAATCTGGAAACACCATATATTTT. The chain is built from TRBV9 and TRBJ1-3; weak D call: TRBD1 (5 bases). The germline CDR1 and CDR2 sequences are SGDLS and YYNGEE. The CDR3 has 14 amino acids. The germline V and J ends were trimmed by 3 bases and 1 base, with 8 bases remaining between them.

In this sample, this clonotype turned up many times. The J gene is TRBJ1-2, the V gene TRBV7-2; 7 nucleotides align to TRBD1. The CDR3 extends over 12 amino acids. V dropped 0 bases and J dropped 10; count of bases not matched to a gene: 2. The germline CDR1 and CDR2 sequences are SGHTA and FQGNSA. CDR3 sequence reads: CASSLAGGDYTF. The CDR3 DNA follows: TGTGCCAGCAGCTTAGCAGGGGGCGACTACACCTTC.